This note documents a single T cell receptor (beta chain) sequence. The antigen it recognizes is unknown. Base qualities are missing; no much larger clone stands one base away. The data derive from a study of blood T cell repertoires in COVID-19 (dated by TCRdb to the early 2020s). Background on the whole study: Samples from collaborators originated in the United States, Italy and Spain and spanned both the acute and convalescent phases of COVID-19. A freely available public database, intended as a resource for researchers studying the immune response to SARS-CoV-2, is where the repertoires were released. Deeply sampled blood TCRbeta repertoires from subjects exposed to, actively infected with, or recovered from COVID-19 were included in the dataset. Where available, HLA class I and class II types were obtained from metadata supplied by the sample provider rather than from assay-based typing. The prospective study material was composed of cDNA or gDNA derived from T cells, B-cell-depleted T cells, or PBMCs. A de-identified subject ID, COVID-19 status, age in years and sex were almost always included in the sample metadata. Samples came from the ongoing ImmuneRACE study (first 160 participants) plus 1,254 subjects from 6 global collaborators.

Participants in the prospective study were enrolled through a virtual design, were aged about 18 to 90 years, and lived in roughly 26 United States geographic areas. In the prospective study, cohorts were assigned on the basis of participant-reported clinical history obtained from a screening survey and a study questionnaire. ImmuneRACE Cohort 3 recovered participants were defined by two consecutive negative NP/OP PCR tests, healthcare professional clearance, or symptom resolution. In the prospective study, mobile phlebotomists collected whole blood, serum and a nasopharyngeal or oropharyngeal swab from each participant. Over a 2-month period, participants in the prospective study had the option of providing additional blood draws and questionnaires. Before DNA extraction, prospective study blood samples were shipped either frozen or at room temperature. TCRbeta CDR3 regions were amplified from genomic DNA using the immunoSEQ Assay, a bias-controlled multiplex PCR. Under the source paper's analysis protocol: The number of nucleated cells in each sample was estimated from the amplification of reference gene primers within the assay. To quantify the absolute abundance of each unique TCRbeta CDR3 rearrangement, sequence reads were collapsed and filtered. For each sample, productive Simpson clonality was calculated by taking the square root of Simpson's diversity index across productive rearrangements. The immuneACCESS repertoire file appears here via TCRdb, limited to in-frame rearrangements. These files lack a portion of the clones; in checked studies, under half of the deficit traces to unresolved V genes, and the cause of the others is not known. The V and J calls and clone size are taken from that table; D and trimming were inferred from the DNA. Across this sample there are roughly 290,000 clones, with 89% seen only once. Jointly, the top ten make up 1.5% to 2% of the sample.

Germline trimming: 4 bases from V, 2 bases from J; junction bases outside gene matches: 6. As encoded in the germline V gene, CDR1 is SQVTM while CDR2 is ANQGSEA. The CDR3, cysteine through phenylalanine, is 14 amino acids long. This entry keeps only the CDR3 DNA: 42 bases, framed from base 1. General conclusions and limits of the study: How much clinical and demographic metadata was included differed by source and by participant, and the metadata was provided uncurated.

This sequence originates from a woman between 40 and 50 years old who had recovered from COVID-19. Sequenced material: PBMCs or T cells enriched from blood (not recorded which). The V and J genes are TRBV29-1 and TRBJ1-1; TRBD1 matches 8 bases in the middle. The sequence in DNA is TGCAGCGTTGCCCGACAGGGGCCAAACACTGAAGCTTTCTTT. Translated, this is CSVARQGPNTEAFF.